This TCR beta chain was sequenced in a study of control samples from healthy donors and cancer patients. Using immunoSEQ multiplex PCR, the repertoire was profiled, and TCRdb retains in-frame clones only, with some absent. The table includes just under 80,000 clones, over 85% detected once. The TCR originated in a woman in her fifties or sixties with head and neck cancer. The sample consisted of PBMCs.

In DNA, the CDR3 is TGCAGCGTTGGGTCGGGGAGCGCAGATACGCAGTATTTT. This sequence encodes CSVGSGSADTQYF. The chain has TRBV29-1 and TRBJ2-3; D perhaps matches TRBD2 (5 bases). Germline V gene lookup returns CDR1 SQVTM and CDR2 ANQGSEA. The CDR3 is made up of 13 amino acids. The ends were cut back, 4 bases at V and 4 bases at J, with 12 bases in the middle.